This T cell receptor (beta chain) derives from a study of blood T cell repertoires in COVID-19. Across the whole study: Donors in the United States, Italy and Spain gave samples during acute or convalescent COVID-19. In each case, the material was cDNA or gDNA derived from T cells, B-cell-depleted T cells, or PBMCs.

Germline CDR1 reads MNHEY; CDR2 reads SMNVEV (reference sequence). The CDR3 runs 16 residues. J was trimmed by 4 bases and V by 6 bases; bases with no gene match: 13. Per the original data handling: How many nucleated cells were present was estimated from reference gene primer amplification. Assay used: immunoSEQ multiplex PCR; TCRdb lists only in-frame clones, some missing. That table furnishes V, J and clone size, whereas the DNA furnished D and trimming. In the table there are a few hundred thousand clones, more than 80% of which are singletons. The sample consisted of peripheral blood. V and J are TRBV27 and TRBJ2-3; TRBD2 aligns across 7 bases. The clonotype originates from a woman in her thirties with COVID-19, enrolled during active disease. The CDR3 bases are TGTGCCAGCAGCAGTCGCAGCGGGATCTCGCCAGATACGCAGTATTTT. It translates to CASSSRSGISPDTQYF.